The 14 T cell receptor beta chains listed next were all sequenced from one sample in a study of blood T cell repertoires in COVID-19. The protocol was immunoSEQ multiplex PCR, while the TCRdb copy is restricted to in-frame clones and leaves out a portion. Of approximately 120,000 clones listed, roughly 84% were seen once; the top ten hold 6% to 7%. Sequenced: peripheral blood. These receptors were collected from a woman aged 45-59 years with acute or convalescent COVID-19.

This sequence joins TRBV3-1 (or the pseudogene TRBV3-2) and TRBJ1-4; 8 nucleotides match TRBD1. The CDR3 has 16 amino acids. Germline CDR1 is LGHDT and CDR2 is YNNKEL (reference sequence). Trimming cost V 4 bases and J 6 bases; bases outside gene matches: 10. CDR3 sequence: CASSLPRTGRDEKLFF. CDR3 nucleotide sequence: TGTGCCAGCAGCCTCCCCCGGACAGGGCGGGATGAAAAACTGTTTTTT.

The chain's CDR3 is CAITVPGQHIVHF. DNA of the CDR3: TGTGCCATCACGGTACCGGGACAGCATATAGTCCACTTT. This chain joins TRBV28 and TRBJ1-6; 7 nucleotides agree with TRBD1. V lost 10 bases to trimming and J lost 17 bases; unmatched junction nucleotides: 17. Germline V gene data show CDR1 as MDHEN and CDR2 as SYDVKM. The CDR3 consists of 13 residues. The entire variable domain, with the rest obtained from reference TRBV28 and TRBJ1-6, is as follows: DVKVTQSSRYLVKRTGEKVFLECVQDMDHENMFWYRQDPGLGLRLIYFSYDVKMKEKGDIPEGYSVSREKKERFSLILESASTNQTSMYLCAITVPGQHIVHFGNGTRLTVT.

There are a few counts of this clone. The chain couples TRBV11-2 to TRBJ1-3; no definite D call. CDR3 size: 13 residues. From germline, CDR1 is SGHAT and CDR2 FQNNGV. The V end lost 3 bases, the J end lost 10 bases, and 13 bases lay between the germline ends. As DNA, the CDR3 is TGTGCCAGCAGCTTCGGGCCATGGAGGACCATATATTTT. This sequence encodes CASSFGPWRTIYF. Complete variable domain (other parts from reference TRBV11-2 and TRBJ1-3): EAGVAQSPRYKIIEKRQSVAFWCNPISGHATLYWYQQILGQGPKLLIQFQNNGVVDDSQLPKDRFSAERLKGVDSTLKIQPAKLEDSAVYLCASSFGPWRTIYFGEGSWLTVV.

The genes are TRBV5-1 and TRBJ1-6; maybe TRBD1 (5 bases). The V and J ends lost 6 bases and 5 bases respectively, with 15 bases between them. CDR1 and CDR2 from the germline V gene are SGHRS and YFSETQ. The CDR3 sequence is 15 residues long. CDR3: CASTPADTNNSPLHF. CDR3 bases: TGCGCCAGCACCCCGGCGGACACCAATAATTCACCCCTCCACTTT.

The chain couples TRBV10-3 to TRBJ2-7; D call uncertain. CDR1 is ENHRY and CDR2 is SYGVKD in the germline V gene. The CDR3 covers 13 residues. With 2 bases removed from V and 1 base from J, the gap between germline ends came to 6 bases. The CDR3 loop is CAISETESYEQYF. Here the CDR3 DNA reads TGTGCCATCAGTGAGACAGAGTCCTACGAGCAGTACTTC.

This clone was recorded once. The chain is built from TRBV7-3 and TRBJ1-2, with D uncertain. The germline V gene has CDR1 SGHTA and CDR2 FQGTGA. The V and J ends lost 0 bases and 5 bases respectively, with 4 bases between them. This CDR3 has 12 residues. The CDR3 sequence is CASSLTPYGYTF. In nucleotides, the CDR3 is TGTGCCAGCAGCTTAACCCCTTATGGCTACACCTTC.

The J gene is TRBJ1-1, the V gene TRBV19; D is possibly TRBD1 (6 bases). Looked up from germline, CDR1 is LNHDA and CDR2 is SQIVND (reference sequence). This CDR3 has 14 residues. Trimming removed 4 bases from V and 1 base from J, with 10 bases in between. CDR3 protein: CASSTWTANTEAFF. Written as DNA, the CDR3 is TGTGCCAGTAGTACTTGGACAGCGAACACTGAAGCTTTCTTT.

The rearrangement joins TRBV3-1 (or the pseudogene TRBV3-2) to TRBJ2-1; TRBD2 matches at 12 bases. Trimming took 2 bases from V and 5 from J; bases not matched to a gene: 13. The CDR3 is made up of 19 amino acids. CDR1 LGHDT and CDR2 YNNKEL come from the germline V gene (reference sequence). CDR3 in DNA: TGTGCCAGCAGCCAACCAAGGTTATCCTGGACTAGCGGGGACAATGAGCAGTTCTTC. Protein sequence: CASSQPRLSWTSGDNEQFF.

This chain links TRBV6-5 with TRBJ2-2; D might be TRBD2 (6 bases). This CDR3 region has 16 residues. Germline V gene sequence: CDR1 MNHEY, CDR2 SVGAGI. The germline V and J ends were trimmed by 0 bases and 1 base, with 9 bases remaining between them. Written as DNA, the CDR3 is TGTGCCAGCAGTTACTCGGGAGCGGGGAACACCGGGGAGCTGTTTTTT. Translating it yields CASSYSGAGNTGELFF.

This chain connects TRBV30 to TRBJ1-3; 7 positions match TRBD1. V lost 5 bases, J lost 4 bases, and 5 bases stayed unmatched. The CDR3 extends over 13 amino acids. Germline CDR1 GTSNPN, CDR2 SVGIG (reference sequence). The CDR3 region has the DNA TGTGCCTGGTCCCGGGACAGAGGAAACACCATATATTTT. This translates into CAWSRDRGNTIYF.

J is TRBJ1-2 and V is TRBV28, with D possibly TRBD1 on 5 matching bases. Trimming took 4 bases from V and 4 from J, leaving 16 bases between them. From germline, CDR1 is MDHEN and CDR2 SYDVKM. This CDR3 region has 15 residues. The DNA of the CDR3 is TGTGCCAGCAGTTCCCCGGAGGGGAGTATCTATGGCTACACCTTC. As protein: CASSSPEGSIYGYTF.

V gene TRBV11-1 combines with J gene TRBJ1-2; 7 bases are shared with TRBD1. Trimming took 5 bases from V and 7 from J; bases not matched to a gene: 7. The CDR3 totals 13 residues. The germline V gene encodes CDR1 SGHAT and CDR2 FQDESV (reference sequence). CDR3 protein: CASSPTGTGGYTF. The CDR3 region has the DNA TGTGCCAGCAGCCCGACAGGGACGGGTGGCTACACCTTC.

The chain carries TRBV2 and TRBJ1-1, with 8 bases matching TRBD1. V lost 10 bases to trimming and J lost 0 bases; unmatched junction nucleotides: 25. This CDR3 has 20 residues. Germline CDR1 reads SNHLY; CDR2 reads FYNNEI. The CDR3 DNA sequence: TGTGCCACCCCCTGGGGGACAGGTCTTCCCGGGGGACAAATGAACACTGAAGCTTTCTTT. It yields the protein CATPWGTGLPGGQMNTEAFF.

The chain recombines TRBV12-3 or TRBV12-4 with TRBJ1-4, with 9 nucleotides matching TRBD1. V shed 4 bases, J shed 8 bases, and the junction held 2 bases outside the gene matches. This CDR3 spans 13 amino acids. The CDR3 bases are TGTGCCAGCAGTTACAGGGGGCGAGAAAAACTGTTTTTT. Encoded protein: CASSYRGREKLFF.